The 32 T cell receptor beta chains below were found in one sample sequenced in a study of blood T cells in healthy people across ages. Using a J-beta primer mix together with a sample-barcoded 5' primer, a second PCR was run for about 6 to 12 cycles. Using its own MiXCR run on the 5' RACE reads, TCRdb lists one record per CDR3 protein. Counted here are roughly 800,000 distinct CDR3 sequences, 58% occurring once; the ten biggest clones make up 22%. Sequenced input: blood. These receptors came from a man between 25 and 39 years old in good health.

The chain carries TRBV28 and TRBJ2-7; a weak D match, TRBD2 (6 bases). The germline gives CDR1 MDHEN, CDR2 SYDVKM. Trimming took off 7 bases at V and 2 bases at J, with 18 bases between the two ends. The CDR3 sequence is 15 residues long. Written as DNA, the CDR3 is TGTGCCAGCACCACACCCTCCGGGGGAACCTACGAGCAGTACTTC. Protein product: CASTTPSGGTYEQYF.

The J gene is TRBJ1-2, the V gene TRBV25-1; D ambiguous. The germline V gene encodes CDR1 MGHDK and CDR2 SYGVNS. With 1 base removed from V and 6 bases from J, the gap between germline ends came to 18 bases. The CDR3 is made up of 16 amino acids. In DNA, the CDR3 is TGTGCCAGCAGTGAATTTGAGATGGGAGGCGTGGATGGCTACACCTTC. This translates into CASSEFEMGGVDGYTF.

This clonotype was recorded only once. CDR3 in DNA: TGTGCCAGCGAGAGCGGGAGTGCCTACGAGCAGTACTTC. Translating it yields CASESGSAYEQYF. The V call is TRBV6-2 or TRBV6-3, the J call TRBJ2-7; 8 bases line up with TRBD2. The CDR3 loop spans 13 amino acids. The germline V gene has CDR1 MNHEY and CDR2 SVGEGT. The ends lost 8 bases at V and 2 bases at J; junction bases unmatched: 5.

This clonotype was seen only a few times. V is TRBV6-6 and J is TRBJ1-5; D is ambiguous. Trimming took 7 bases from V and 5 from J, leaving 21 bases between them. CDR1 and CDR2 from the germline V gene are MNHNY and SVGAGI (reference sequence). There are 16 residues in the CDR3. The CDR3 loop reads CASTPGEGPRDQPQHF. Here the CDR3 DNA reads TGTGCCAGCACCCCTGGGGAGGGCCCTAGGGATCAGCCCCAGCATTTT.

This chain uses TRBV6-6 with TRBJ2-4; D is undetermined. The J call is uncertain, as TRBJ2-7 better fits the DNA end. In germline, CDR1 is MNHNY, CDR2 SVGAGI (reference sequence). The CDR3 sequence is 12 residues long. The CDR3, as DNA: TGTGCCAGCAGTCCCTTCCTCTACGAGCAGTACTTC. It encodes CASSPFLYEQYF.

The chain links TRBV6-5 to TRBJ2-6; weak D call: TRBD2 (5 bases). The CDR3 totals 15 residues. Trimming removed 2 bases from V and 4 bases from J, with 9 bases in between. The germline V gene has CDR1 MNHEY and CDR2 SVGAGI. The CDR3 protein is CASSYEGYGANVLTF. The CDR3 bases are TGTGCCAGCAGTTACGAGGGTTACGGGGCCAACGTCCTGACTTTC.

The V and J genes are TRBV5-6 and TRBJ2-5; D is possibly TRBD2 (5 bases). The DNA matches TRBJ2-4 better at its end, which makes the J call doubtful. Germline V gives CDR1 SGHDT, CDR2 YYEEEE. CDR3 length equals 12 residues. The CDR3 protein is CASSPGVGIQYF. The CDR3 bases are TGTGCCAGCAGTCCCGGGGTTGGCATTCAGTACTTC.

The chain has TRBV4-3 and TRBJ2-1, with 9 positions matching TRBD1. The CDR3 runs 14 residues. Germline V gene lookup returns CDR1 LGHNA and CDR2 YSLEER. V lost 3 bases to trimming and J lost 6 bases; unmatched junction nucleotides: 3. The CDR3 nucleotides are TGCGCCAGCAGCCACCTGGACAGGGGCAATGAGCAGTTCTTC. Its protein is CASSHLDRGNEQFF.

This chain links TRBV7-7 with TRBJ2-7; D remains ambiguous. Deletions cut 6 bases from V and 0 bases from J, with 9 bases between. The CDR3 consists of 13 residues. Per the germline V gene, CDR1 is SSHAT and CDR2 is FNYEAQ (reference sequence). Here the CDR3 DNA reads TGTGCCAGCAGTGCAGGCAGCTCCTACGAGCAGTACTTC. This gives the protein CASSAGSSYEQYF.

This clonotype was observed a handful of times. The rearrangement links TRBV27 to TRBJ2-7; a weak D match, TRBD2 (5 bases). CDR1 and CDR2 (germline): MNHEY, SMNVEV (reference sequence). The V gene lost 5 bases and the J gene lost 10 bases, with 12 bases spanning the gap. The CDR3 loop spans 11 amino acids. The CDR3 bases are TGTGCCAGCAGTGACTACTCTCGTCAGTACTTC. It encodes CASSDYSRQYF.

The J gene is TRBJ2-2, the V gene TRBV3-1; D call uncertain. The CDR3 is 14 amino acids. V was shortened by 0 bases and J by 6 bases, with 8 bases between the two germline ends. Germline loops: CDR1 LGHDT, CDR2 YNNKEL (reference sequence). The CDR3 region is CASSQDHLAGELFF. In nucleotides, the CDR3 is TGTGCCAGCAGCCAAGATCACCTGGCCGGGGAGCTGTTTTTT.

The gene calls are TRBV10-3 and TRBJ1-2; D gene uncertain. The germline gives CDR1 ENHRY, CDR2 SYGVKD. This CDR3 is 15 amino acids long. The V and J ends lost 0 bases and 7 bases respectively, with 15 bases between them. CDR3 nucleotide sequence: TGTGCCATCAGTGAGTCCGTTGGCGGGTTTGGTGGCTACACCTTC. Protein product: CAISESVGGFGGYTF.

V and J are TRBV3-1 and TRBJ2-7, with TRBD2 matching 9 bases. The V gene's germline CDR1 is LGHDT and CDR2 YNNKEL (reference sequence). Trimming took 3 bases from V and 8 from J; bases not matched to a gene: 8. CDR3 length: 14 amino acids. The chain's CDR3 is CASSQAGGPHKQYF. The CDR3 DNA is TGTGCCAGCAGCCAGGCGGGGGGGCCCCACAAGCAGTACTTC.

The chain has TRBV7-6 and TRBJ2-5; D not certain. Deletions cut 6 bases from V and 4 bases from J, with 12 bases between. The CDR3 runs to 13 residues. CDR1 is SGHVS and CDR2 is FNYEAQ in the germline V gene. CDR3 in DNA: TGTGCCAGCAGTCATGTAGAGAGAGAGACCCAGTACTTC. Encoded protein: CASSHVERETQYF.

The gene calls are TRBV12-5 and TRBJ2-7; 8 positions agree with TRBD1. Germline CDR1 LGHNT, CDR2 FRNRAP. The CDR3 runs to 14 residues. J gave up 6 bases and V 5 bases, and 9 bases lay outside the gene matches. The DNA of the CDR3 is TGTGCTAGTGGTCCCGGGACAGGCGCCTCCGAGCAGTACTTC. Protein: CASGPGTGASEQYF.

This clonotype has just a few counts. The rearrangement uses TRBV6-1 and TRBJ2-6, with D possibly TRBD2 on 6 matching bases. V gave up 2 bases and J gave up 2 bases, with 10 bases separating them. Germline CDR1 MNHNS, CDR2 SASEGT. This CDR3 contains 16 residues. The CDR3 sequence is CASSESAGPGANVLTF. The CDR3 DNA sequence: TGTGCCAGCAGTGAATCAGCGGGCCCTGGGGCCAACGTCCTGACTTTC.

This sequence joins TRBV29-1 and TRBJ2-1, with D perhaps given as TRBD1 or TRBD2 (5 bases each). The closer fit of TRBJ2-7 to the DNA end suggests the J call may be wrong. Germline loops: CDR1 SQVTM, CDR2 ANQGSEA. This CDR3 region has 13 residues. The CDR3 DNA reads TGCAGCGTTGAAAACCGGGACGGATACGAGCAGTACTTC. This codes for CSVENRDGYEQYF.

The DNA of the CDR3 is TGCAGTGCTATGTCGTCGAGCGGGGGTAGCACAGATACGCAGTATTTT. It encodes CSAMSSSGGSTDTQYF. The chain uses TRBV20-1 and TRBJ2-3, with 8 bases fitting TRBD2. Germline CDR1 and CDR2: DFQATT and SNEGSKA (reference sequence). V lost 4 bases, J lost 0 bases, and 9 bases stayed unmatched. The CDR3 has 16 amino acids.

This clonotype was seen more than once but under ten times. The rearrangement links TRBV29-1 to TRBJ2-1; D might be TRBD1 or TRBD2, each matching 5 bases. CDR1 is SQVTM and CDR2 is ANQGSEA in the germline V gene. The V end lost 4 bases, the J end lost 15 bases, and 16 bases lay between the germline ends. The CDR3 sequence is 11 residues long. CDR3 region: CSVVLGERRFF. The DNA of the CDR3 is TGCAGCGTTGTTCTAGGGGAGCGCAGGTTCTTC.

The rearrangement links TRBV5-1 to TRBJ2-7, with no clear D. The CDR3 totals 13 residues. Germline assignment: CDR1 SGHRS and CDR2 YFSETQ. Between the trimmed V and J ends, which lost 4 bases and 2 bases, there was a span of 10 bases. CDR3 protein: CASSMEQPYEQYF. CDR3 sequence (DNA): TGCGCCAGCAGCATGGAGCAGCCCTACGAGCAGTACTTC.

V and J are TRBV5-1 and TRBJ2-7; no firm D call. Looked up from germline, CDR1 is SGHRS and CDR2 is YFSETQ. CDR3 length: 19 amino acids. Trimming cost V 4 bases and J 2 bases, with 28 bases left between them. The CDR3 DNA reads as TGCGCCAGCAGCCAAGGCCCGCAGCTTGGGGTGATGGGGACCTACGAGCAGTACTTC. This encodes CASSQGPQLGVMGTYEQYF.

This clonotype occurred a few times. V is TRBV7-2 and J is TRBJ2-7; possibly TRBD2 for D (6 bases). V was pared by 1 base and J by 2 bases, with 9 bases between. Germline V gene lookup returns CDR1 SGHTA and CDR2 FQGNSA. CDR3 length equals 14 residues. The chain's CDR3 is CASSLDAGTYEQYF. In DNA form, the CDR3 reads TGTGCCAGCAGCTTAGATGCGGGAACCTACGAGCAGTACTTC.

This clonotype was seen more than once but under ten times. The rearrangement joins TRBV28 to TRBJ2-5; possibly TRBD1 for D (6 bases). The CDR3 length is 15 residues. Germline CDR1 and CDR2: MDHEN and SYDVKM. The V end lost 5 bases, the J end lost 4 bases, and 17 bases lay between the germline ends. The CDR3 DNA is TGTGCCAGCAGTGGAAAACAGGGTTTGGCAGAGACCCAGTACTTC. It encodes CASSGKQGLAETQYF.

This clonotype appeared many times. The chain has TRBV20-1 and TRBJ2-1; 12 positions match TRBD2. Trimming removed 7 bases from V and 4 bases from J; junction bases left unmatched: 5. The CDR3 contains 14 residues. Germline lookup yields CDR1 DFQATT and CDR2 SNEGSKA (reference sequence). DNA for the CDR3: TGCAGTGTACTAGCGGGGGGAACTTACAATGAGCAGTTCTTC. It encodes CSVLAGGTYNEQFF.

This clonotype was seen at least ten times. This chain connects TRBV6-5 to TRBJ2-7; 8 bases line up with TRBD1. V shed 6 bases and J 0 bases; nucleotides not matched to a gene: 7. This CDR3 is built from 15 residues. The germline CDR1 and CDR2 sequences are MNHEY and SVGAGI. CDR3 residues: CASSQGQVSSYEQYF. The CDR3 DNA reads as TGTGCCAGCAGCCAGGGACAGGTCAGCTCCTACGAGCAGTACTTC.

This clonotype has a count of ten or more. The chain joins TRBV5-1 to TRBJ2-3, with D possibly matching TRBD1 (6 bases). The V end lost 4 bases, the J end lost 0 bases, and 12 bases lay between the germline ends. CDR3 length: 15 residues. Germline CDR1 is SGHRS and CDR2 is YFSETQ. CDR3 nucleotide sequence: TGCGCCAGCAGCCCCAGACAGGTTAGCACAGATACGCAGTATTTT. Translating gives CASSPRQVSTDTQYF. Full variable domain (rest looked up from reference TRBV5-1 and TRBJ2-3): KAGVTQTPRYLIKTRGQQVTLSCSPISGHRSVSWYQQTPGQGLQFLFEYFSETQRNKGNFPGRFSGRQFSNSRSEMNVSTLELGDSALYLCASSPRQVSTDTQYFGPGTRLTVL.

The rearrangement joins TRBV20-1 to TRBJ2-7; 12 bases map to TRBD2. CDR1 and CDR2 (germline): DFQATT, SNEGSKA (reference sequence). V lost 2 bases, J lost 3 bases, and 5 bases stayed unmatched. The CDR3 is 15 amino acids. CDR3 in DNA: TGCAGTGCTAGATCACTAGCGGGGGGCCACTACGAGCAGTACTTC. The encoded protein is CSARSLAGGHYEQYF.

Only a few counts were recorded for this clonotype. This chain connects TRBV28 to TRBJ1-4, with D possibly TRBD1 on 5 matching bases. This CDR3 has 12 amino acids. CDR1 and CDR2 (germline): MDHEN, SYDVKM. V lost 6 bases, J lost 11 bases, and 13 bases lay in between. In DNA form, the CDR3 reads TGTGCCAGCAGCCCAGGGATGGATAAACTGTTTTTT. It translates to CASSPGMDKLFF. Filled out from reference TRBV28 and TRBJ1-4, the complete variable domain reads DVKVTQSSRYLVKRTGEKVFLECVQDMDHENMFWYRQDPGLGLRLIYFSYDVKMKEKGDIPEGYSVSREKKERFSLILESASTNQTSMYLCASSPGMDKLFFGSGTQLSVL.

The chain links TRBV7-2 to TRBJ1-6; D not certain. Germline CDR1 is SGHTA and CDR2 is FQGNSA. Trimming took 1 base from V and 5 from J, leaving 15 bases between them. The CDR3 extends over 17 amino acids. For the CDR3, the DNA is TGTGCCAGCAGCTTAGAGTCCATAAGAACGGATAATTCACCCCTCCACTTT. This codes for CASSLESIRTDNSPLHF.

This clonotype was counted a few times. V gene TRBV25-1 combines with J gene TRBJ2-7; tentative D call: TRBD1 (6 bases). Germline lookup yields CDR1 MGHDK and CDR2 SYGVNS. This CDR3 is built from 14 residues. Trimming removed 9 bases at V and 5 bases at J, with 20 bases between. CDR3 protein: CASTQGYSGDEQYF. The CDR3 nucleotides are TGTGCCAGTACTCAGGGGTACTCCGGCGACGAGCAGTACTTC.

Turning to this clonotype: One end of the junction varies from germline; a read error may be responsible. The gene calls are TRBV6-1 and TRBJ1-5; D not certain. The germline CDR1 and CDR2 sequences are MNHNS and SASEGT. The length of the CDR3 is 13 residues. The CDR3 DNA reads as TGTACCAGCAGTGAAGAGGACAATCAGCCCCAGCATTTT. The encoded protein is CTSSEEDNQPQHF.

The J gene is TRBJ2-7, the V gene TRBV4-2; TRBD1 might be the D (7 bases). With 1 base removed from V and 2 bases from J, the gap between germline ends came to 12 bases. The germline CDR1 and CDR2 sequences are LGHNA and YNFKEQ. The length of the CDR3 is 15 residues. CDR3 nucleotides: TGTGCCAGCAGCCAAGGACAGGGAGGACCCTACGAGCAGTACTTC. The encoded protein is CASSQGQGGPYEQYF.